A selection of T cell receptor beta chains follows, all from one sample in a study of beta chain features in type 1 diabetes. TCRdb's copy holds only in-frame clones and misses some; the assay was immunoSEQ multiplex PCR. The table lists tens of thousands of clones, around 63% of them singletons, with less than 2% in the top ten. Specimen: Tregs from blood. These receptors all stem from a man aged 25-45 years with type 1 diabetes. Some clones in this sample may be carry-over from other donors' samples. CDR3s include the opening cysteine and the closing phenylalanine or tryptophan.

j_gene: TRBJ1-6; v_gene: TRBV5-1; CDR3aa: CASSFESRAGSPLHF
j_gene: TRBJ1-6; v_gene: TRBV7-2; CDR3aa: CASSFPRSPLHF
j_gene: TRBJ2-2; v_gene: TRBV6-5; CDR3aa: CASSYSAPGTGELFF
j_gene: TRBJ1-5; v_gene: TRBV7-8; CDR3aa: CASSTRQINRPQHF
j_gene: TRBJ2-1; v_gene: TRBV7-9; CDR3aa: CASSWDLPSHEQFF
j_gene: NA; v_gene: TRBV5-1; CDR3aa: CASSQPTGSHEQYF
j_gene: TRBJ2-1; v_gene: TRBV7-9; CDR3aa: CASSPPGTSRNEQFF
j_gene: TRBJ1-1; v_gene: TRBV5-1; CDR3aa: CASSLEQVMNTEAFF
j_gene: TRBJ2-5; v_gene: TRBV19; CDR3aa: CASTCRRGQGAPPHQETQYF
j_gene: TRBJ2-2; v_gene: TRBV4-2; CDR3aa: CASSHSRDINTGELFF
j_gene: TRBJ2-2; v_gene: TRBV4-2; CDR3aa: CASSLSGDAGELFF
j_gene: TRBJ2-5; v_gene: TRBV7-2; CDR3aa: CASSLAWSSGGWETQYF
j_gene: TRBJ1-5; v_gene: TRBV2; CDR3aa: CASSRTGREQPQHF
j_gene: TRBJ1-1; v_gene: TRBV7-3; CDR3aa: CASSLTPQENTEAFF
j_gene: TRBJ1-1; v_gene: TRBV11-2; CDR3aa: CASSRQGVLGTEAFF
j_gene: TRBJ2-5; v_gene: TRBV19; CDR3aa: CASSIVGAQTAQYF
j_gene: TRBJ2-5; v_gene: TRBV5-1; CDR3aa: CASSLAGTGEETQYF
j_gene: TRBJ1-2; v_gene: TRBV19; CDR3aa: CASRDLQGAGYGYTF
j_gene: TRBJ2-1; v_gene: TRBV20-1; CDR3aa: CSARLAGEQFF
j_gene: TRBJ2-7; v_gene: TRBV14; CDR3aa: CASSQDSNEQYF
j_gene: TRBJ2-3; v_gene: TRBV5-1; CDR3aa: CASSLDSGATDTQYF
j_gene: TRBJ1-3; v_gene: TRBV5-1; CDR3aa: CASSLGQWGNTIYF
j_gene: TRBJ1-2; v_gene: TRBV28; CDR3aa: CASTDRARGYTF
j_gene: TRBJ2-2; v_gene: TRBV10-2; CDR3aa: CASSILGGINTGELFF
j_gene: TRBJ2-5; v_gene: TRBV19; CDR3aa: CASSPHRGINAETQYF
j_gene: TRBJ2-1; v_gene: TRBV2; CDR3aa: CASSPRSQGGFF
j_gene: TRBJ1-6; v_gene: TRBV5-1; CDR3aa: CASSLTGGRTPLHF
j_gene: TRBJ2-5; v_gene: TRBV12-5; CDR3aa: CASGFTGEAAQYF
j_gene: TRBJ2-2; v_gene: TRBV4-2; CDR3aa: CASSQGQEGSITGELFF
j_gene: TRBJ2-2; v_gene: TRBV6-9; CDR3aa: CASSYRRTGGVNGELFF
j_gene: TRBJ1-1; v_gene: TRBV7-9; CDR3aa: CASSYRQGGTEAFF
j_gene: TRBJ1-2; v_gene: TRBV5-1; CDR3aa: CASSLGVTGVYGYTF
j_gene: TRBJ2-6; v_gene: TRBV28; CDR3aa: CASSLLAGPGANVLTF
j_gene: TRBJ2-5; v_gene: TRBV6-1; CDR3aa: CASRPGLAEETQYF
j_gene: TRBJ2-6; v_gene: TRBV7-2; CDR3aa: CASSPTGGANVLTF
j_gene: TRBJ1-2; v_gene: TRBV7-9; CDR3aa: CASSLNRLEGYTF